This T cell receptor (beta chain) was identified in a study of monozygotic twins with cystic fibrosis. About the study: Libraries were built from about 3 micrograms of fragmented DNA using 15 PCR cycles. Study-wide results and limits: Co-twins had the most similar V usage for 13 of 16 pairs, J for 8. The repertoire was suggested to be naive-dominated, clonality median roughly 0.0089.

The CDR3 has 13 residues. Deletions cut 4 bases from V and 8 bases from J, with 14 bases between. Per germline, CDR1 MNHEY and CDR2 SVGAGI. This clone appeared a single time. Its matching antigen is unknown. Data came from immunoSEQ multiplex PCR; TCRdb stores just in-frame clones and leaves some out. Seen here are about 36,000 clones, over 75% observed once, and the top ten hold 1.5% to 2%. This receptor was identified in a girl aged 2 to 10 with cystic fibrosis. The source material was blood. The chain has TRBV6-5 and TRBJ1-2, with D possibly matching TRBD1 (5 bases). The CDR3 reads CASSSRTGAGYTF. CDR3 bases: TGTGCCAGCAGTTCTCGGACCGGGGCCGGCTACACCTTC.